The source of this T cell receptor beta chain is a study of blood T cell repertoires in COVID-19. A single count supports this clone. Assay: immunoSEQ multiplex PCR; the TCRdb copy retains only in-frame clones and omits some. The sample has about 93,000 clones, roughly 90% seen once. The CDR3 spans 16 residues. V was clipped by 0 bases and J by 2 bases, with 14 bases between them. CDR1 LGHNA and CDR2 YNFKEQ come from the germline V gene. The sequence derives from a human donor with active COVID-19. The donor label of this sample is uncertain. The gene calls are TRBV4-2 and TRBJ2-7; maybe TRBD2 (6 bases). Sequencing was carried out using peripheral blood. Written as DNA, the CDR3 is TGTGCCAGCAGCCAAGATTATCGGGGGATCACCTACGAGCAGTACTTC. This sequence encodes CASSQDYRGITYEQYF.